Listed below are T cell receptor beta chains from one sample, sequenced in a study of blood T cells in healthy people across ages. TCRdb recomputed calls from the 5' RACE reads with MiXCR, one row per CDR3 protein. Of 1.5 million to 2 million distinct CDR3 sequences listed, roughly 32% are singletons. Input material: blood. The receptors originated from a woman aged 25 to 39 in good health. CDR3s include the opening cysteine and the closing phenylalanine or tryptophan. A D gene is named only where the DNA matches it firmly. Clone size is given for some rows only: seen once, a few or many times, or a class if the clone is expanded.

clone_size	v_call	d_call	j_call	cdr3_nt	cdr3_aa
few	TRBV3-1	TRBD1	TRBJ2-7	TGTGCCAGCAGCCTAACGACAGGGAATCGCTACGAGCAGTACTTC	CASSLTTGNRYEQYF
.	TRBV29-1	.	TRBJ1-2	TGCAGCGTTGAAGGGACTAACTATGGCTACACCTTC	CSVEGTNYGYTF
many	TRBV10-3	.	TRBJ1-6	TGTGCCATCAGTGAGTCGAGGGGGGATAATTCACCCCTCCACTTT	CAISESRGDNSPLHF
few	TRBV9	.	TRBJ2-7	TGTGCCAGCATCATAGACGGAGAGTACTTC	CASIIDGEYF
few	TRBV20-1	TRBD2	TRBJ2-4	TGCAGCATGGGACTAGCGGAAAACATTCAGTACTTC	CSMGLAENIQYF
.	TRBV19	.	TRBJ2-3	TGTGCCACGGGAAGCTCGGGTACGCAGTATTTT	CATGSSGTQYF
few	TRBV20-1	TRBD2	TRBJ2-3	TGCAGTGCTAGAGAGGGACTAGCGTCCCTCCTTACGCAGTATTTT	CSAREGLASLLTQYF
.	TRBV4-2	TRBD2	TRBJ2-5	TGTGCCAGCAGCCAAGTCTTCGCTAGCGGGGGGGCCGGGGAGACCCAGTACTTC	CASSQVFASGGAGETQYF
few	TRBV28	.	TRBJ2-7	TGTGCCAGTGTGAGCGACTACGAGCAGTACTTC	CASVSDYEQYF
.	TRBV2	.	TRBJ2-4	TGTGCCAGCAGTCCCGAATTGTTAGCCAAAAACATTCAGTACTTC	CASSPELLAKNIQYF
few	TRBV2	.	TRBJ1-2	TGTGCCAGCAGTGCGCGGGGGAGAACTTTCTTCGGCTACACCTTC	CASSARGRTFFGYTF
.	TRBV5-1	TRBD1	TRBJ2-5	TGCGCCAGTTTGAAGACAGGGGGCCAAGAGACCCAGTACTTC	CASLKTGGQETQYF
.	TRBV9	TRBD2	TRBJ2-1	TGTGCCAGCAGCGTAGGTTCGGGGGGCTCCTACAATGAGCAGTTCTTC	CASSVGSGGSYNEQFF
.	TRBV20-1	.	TRBJ1-4	TGCAGTGCTGGGGGAAAGACAGGTCTAGCTAATGAAAAACTGTTTTTT	CSAGGKTGLANEKLFF
few	TRBV28	TRBD1	TRBJ2-5	TGTGCCAGCAGTTTACGGGGGTACAGGGGGCGACAAGAGACCCAGTACTTC	CASSLRGYRGRQETQYF
many	TRBV27	TRBD2	TRBJ2-7	TGTGCCAGCAGCTCGGGACTAGCGGGCTACGAGCAGTACTTC	CASSSGLAGYEQYF
few	TRBV7-9	.	TRBJ1-4	TGTGCCAGCAGCTCGTCTGTTGATGAAAAACTGTTTTTT	CASSSSVDEKLFF
few	TRBV4-2	.	TRBJ2-1	TGTGCCAGCAGCCAAGATGCCGGTAACAATGAGCAGTTCTTC	CASSQDAGNNEQFF
few	TRBV11-2	.	TRBJ2-7	TGTGCCAGCAGCCCCCCTAAGGGTTACGAGCAGTACTTC	CASSPPKGYEQYF
.	TRBV6-1	TRBD2	TRBJ2-3	TGTGCCTGCAGTGGACTAGCGGGAGCTGATACGCAGTATTTT	CACSGLAGADTQYF
few	TRBV27	.	TRBJ2-5	TGTGCCAGCAGTGGAGGGGGCTCAGGGGGAGAGACCCAGTACTTC	CASSGGGSGGETQYF